This TCR beta chain was captured by sequencing in a study of shared clonotypes between healthy human individuals. Sequencing was performed with immunoSEQ multiplex PCR; in TCRdb, only in-frame clones are kept and a portion is missing. The sample has about 560,000 clones, roughly four fifths seen once. Germline assignment: CDR1 SEHNR and CDR2 FQNEAQ (reference sequence). Deletions cut 6 bases from V and 1 base from J, with 6 bases between. The CDR3 is 13 residues long. J is TRBJ2-2 and V is TRBV7-9, with D maybe TRBD2 (5 bases). This TCR was sampled from a woman in her 40s in good health. Some clones in this sample may be carry-over from other donors' samples. The sample taken for sequencing was PBMCs. CDR3 DNA: TGTGCCAGCAGGGACTTGAACACCGGGGAGCTGTTTTTT. It is translated as CASRDLNTGELFF.